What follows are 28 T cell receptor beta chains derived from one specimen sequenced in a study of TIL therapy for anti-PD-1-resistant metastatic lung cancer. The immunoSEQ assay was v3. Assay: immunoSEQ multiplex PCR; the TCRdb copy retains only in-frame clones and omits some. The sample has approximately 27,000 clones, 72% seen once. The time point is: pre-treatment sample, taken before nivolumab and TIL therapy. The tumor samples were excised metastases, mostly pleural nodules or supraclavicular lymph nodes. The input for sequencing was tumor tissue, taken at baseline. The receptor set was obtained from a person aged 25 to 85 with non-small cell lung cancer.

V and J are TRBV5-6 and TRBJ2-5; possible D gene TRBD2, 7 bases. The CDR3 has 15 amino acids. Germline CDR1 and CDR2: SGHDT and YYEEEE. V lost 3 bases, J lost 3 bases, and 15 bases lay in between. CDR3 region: CASSWGGAGEETQYF. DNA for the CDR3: TGTGCCAGCAGCTGGGGGGGCGCTGGTGAAGAGACCCAGTACTTC.

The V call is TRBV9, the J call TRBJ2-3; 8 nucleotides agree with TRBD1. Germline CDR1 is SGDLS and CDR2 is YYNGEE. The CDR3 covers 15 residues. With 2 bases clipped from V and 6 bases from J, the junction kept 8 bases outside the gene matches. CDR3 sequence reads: CASSVDSGQADTQYF. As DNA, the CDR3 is TGTGCCAGCAGCGTTGACTCGGGACAGGCGGATACGCAGTATTTT.

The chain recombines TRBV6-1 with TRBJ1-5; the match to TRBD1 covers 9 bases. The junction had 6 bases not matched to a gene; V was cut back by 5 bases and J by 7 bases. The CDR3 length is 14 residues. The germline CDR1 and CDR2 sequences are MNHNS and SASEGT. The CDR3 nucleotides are TGTGCCAGCAGTCGGGACAGGGTGGAGCAGCCCCAGCATTTT. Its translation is CASSRDRVEQPQHF.

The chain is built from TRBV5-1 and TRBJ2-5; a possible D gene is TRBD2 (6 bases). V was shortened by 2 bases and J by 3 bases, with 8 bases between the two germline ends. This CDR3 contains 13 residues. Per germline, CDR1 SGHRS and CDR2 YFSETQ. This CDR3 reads CASSFSGEETQYF. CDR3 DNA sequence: TGCGCCAGCAGCTTCTCGGGGGAAGAGACCCAGTACTTC.

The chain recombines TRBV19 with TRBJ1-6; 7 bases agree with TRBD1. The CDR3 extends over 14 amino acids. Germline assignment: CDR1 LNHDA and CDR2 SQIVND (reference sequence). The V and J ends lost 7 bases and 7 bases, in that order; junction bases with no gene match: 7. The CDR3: CASKDRVENSPLHF. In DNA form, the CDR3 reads TGTGCCAGTAAAGACAGGGTAGAGAATTCACCCCTCCACTTT.

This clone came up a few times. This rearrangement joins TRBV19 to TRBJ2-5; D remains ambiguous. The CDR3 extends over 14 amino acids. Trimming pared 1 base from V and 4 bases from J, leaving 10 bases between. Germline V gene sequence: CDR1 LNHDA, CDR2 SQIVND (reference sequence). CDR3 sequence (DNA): TGTGCCAGTAGTATAGTGGCCAGTCGAGAGACCCAGTACTTC. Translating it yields CASSIVASRETQYF.

The DNA of the CDR3 is TGCGCCAGCAGCCAAGATGCGGCTAGCGGGGTCCGAGAGACCCAGTACTTC. This codes for CASSQDAASGVRETQYF. The V gene is TRBV4-1, the J gene TRBJ2-5; the match to TRBD2 covers 9 bases. The V and J ends lost 0 bases and 4 bases, in that order; junction bases with no gene match: 9. CDR1 is MGHRA, CDR2 YSYEKL, per germline. The CDR3 length is 17 residues.

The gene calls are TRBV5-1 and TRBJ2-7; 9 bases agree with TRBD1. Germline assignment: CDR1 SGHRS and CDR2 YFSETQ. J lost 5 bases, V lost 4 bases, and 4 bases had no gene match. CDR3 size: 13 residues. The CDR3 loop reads CASSPRTGDEQYF. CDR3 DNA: TGCGCCAGCAGCCCGAGGACAGGGGACGAGCAGTACTTC.

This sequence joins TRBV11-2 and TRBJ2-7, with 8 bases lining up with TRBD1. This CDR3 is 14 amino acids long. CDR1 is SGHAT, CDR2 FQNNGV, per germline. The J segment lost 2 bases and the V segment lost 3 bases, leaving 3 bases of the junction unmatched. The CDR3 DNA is TGTGCCAGCAGCTTCGGACAGGGCCCCTACGAGCAGTACTTC. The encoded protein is CASSFGQGPYEQYF.

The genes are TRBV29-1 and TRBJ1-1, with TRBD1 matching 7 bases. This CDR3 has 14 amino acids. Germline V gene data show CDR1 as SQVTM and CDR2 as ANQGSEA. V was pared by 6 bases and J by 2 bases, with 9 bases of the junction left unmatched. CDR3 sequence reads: CSVGTVQGNTEAFF. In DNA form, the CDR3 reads TGCAGCGTGGGGACAGTACAGGGAAACACTGAAGCTTTCTTT. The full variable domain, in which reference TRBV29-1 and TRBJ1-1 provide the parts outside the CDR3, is SAVISQKPSRDICQRGTSLTIQCQVDSQVTMMFWYRQQPGQSLTLIATANQGSEATYESGFVIDKFPISRPNLTFSTLTVSNMSPEDSSIYLCSVGTVQGNTEAFFGQGTRLTVV.

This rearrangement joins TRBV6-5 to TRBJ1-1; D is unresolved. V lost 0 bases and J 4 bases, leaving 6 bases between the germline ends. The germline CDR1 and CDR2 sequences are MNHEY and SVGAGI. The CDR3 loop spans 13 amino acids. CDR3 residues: CASSYSRTTEAFF. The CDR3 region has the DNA TGTGCCAGCAGTTACTCGAGGACCACTGAAGCTTTCTTT.

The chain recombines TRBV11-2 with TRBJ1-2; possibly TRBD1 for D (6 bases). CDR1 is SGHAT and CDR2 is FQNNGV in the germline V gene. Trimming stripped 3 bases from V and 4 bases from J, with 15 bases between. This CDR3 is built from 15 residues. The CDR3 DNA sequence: TGTGCCAGCAGCTTTGGGGGCGATCAACGCTATGGCTACACCTTC. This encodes CASSFGGDQRYGYTF.

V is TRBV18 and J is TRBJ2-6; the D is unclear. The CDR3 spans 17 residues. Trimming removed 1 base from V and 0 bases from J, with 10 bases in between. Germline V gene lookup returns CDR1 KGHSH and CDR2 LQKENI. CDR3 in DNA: TGTGCCAGCTCACCACTTTTTGTTGGCTCTGGGGCCAACGTCCTGACTTTC. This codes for CASSPLFVGSGANVLTF.

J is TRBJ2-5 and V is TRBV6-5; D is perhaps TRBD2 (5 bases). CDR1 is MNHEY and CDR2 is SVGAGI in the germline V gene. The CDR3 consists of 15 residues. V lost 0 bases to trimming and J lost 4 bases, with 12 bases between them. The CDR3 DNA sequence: TGTGCCAGCAGTTACTCGAACCTAGCCCCAGAGACCCAGTACTTC. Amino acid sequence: CASSYSNLAPETQYF.

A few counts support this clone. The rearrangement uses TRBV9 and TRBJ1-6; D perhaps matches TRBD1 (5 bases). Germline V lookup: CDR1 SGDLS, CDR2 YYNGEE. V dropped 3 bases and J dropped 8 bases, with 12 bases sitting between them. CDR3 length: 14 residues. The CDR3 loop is CASSARVADSPLHF. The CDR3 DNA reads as TGTGCCAGCAGCGCCAGGGTTGCGGATTCACCCCTCCACTTT. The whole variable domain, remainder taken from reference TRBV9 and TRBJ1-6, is DSGVTQTPKHLITATGQRVTLRCSPRSGDLSVYWYQQSLDQGLQFLIQYYNGEERAKGNILERFSAQQFPDLHSELNLSSLELGDSALYFCASSARVADSPLHFGNGTRLTVT.

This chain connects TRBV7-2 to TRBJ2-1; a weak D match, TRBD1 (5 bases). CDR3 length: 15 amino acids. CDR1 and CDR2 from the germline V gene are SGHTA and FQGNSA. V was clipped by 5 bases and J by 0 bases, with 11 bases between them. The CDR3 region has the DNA TGTGCCAGCAGCCCCGGACACCTCTCCTACAATGAGCAGTTCTTC. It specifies CASSPGHLSYNEQFF.

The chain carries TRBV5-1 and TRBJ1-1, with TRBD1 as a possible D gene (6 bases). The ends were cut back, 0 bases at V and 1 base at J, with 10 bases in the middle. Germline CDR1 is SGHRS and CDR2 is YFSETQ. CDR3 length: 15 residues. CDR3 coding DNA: TGCGCCAGCAGCTTGGGACAGGTTCGGAACACTGAAGCTTTCTTT. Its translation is CASSLGQVRNTEAFF. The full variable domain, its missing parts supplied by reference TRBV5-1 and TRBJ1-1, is KAGVTQTPRYLIKTRGQQVTLSCSPISGHRSVSWYQQTPGQGLQFLFEYFSETQRNKGNFPGRFSGRQFSNSRSEMNVSTLELGDSALYLCASSLGQVRNTEAFFGQGTRLTVV.

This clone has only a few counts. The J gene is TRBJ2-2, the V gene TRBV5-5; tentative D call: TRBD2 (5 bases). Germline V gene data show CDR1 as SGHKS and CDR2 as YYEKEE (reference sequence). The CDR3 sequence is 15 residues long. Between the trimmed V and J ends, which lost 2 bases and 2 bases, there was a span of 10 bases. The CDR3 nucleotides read TGTGCCAGCAGCTTTTACCGGACTAACACCGGGGAGCTGTTTTTT. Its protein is CASSFYRTNTGELFF. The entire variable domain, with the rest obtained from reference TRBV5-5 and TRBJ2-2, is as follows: DAGVTQSPTHLIKTRGQQVTLRCSPISGHKSVSWYQQVLGQGPQFIFQYYEKEERGRGNFPDRFSARQFPNYSSELNVNALLLGDSALYLCASSFYRTNTGELFFGEGSRLTVL.

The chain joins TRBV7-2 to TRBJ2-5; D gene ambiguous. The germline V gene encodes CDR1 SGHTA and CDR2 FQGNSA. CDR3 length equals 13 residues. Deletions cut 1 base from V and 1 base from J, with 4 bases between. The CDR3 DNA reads TGTGCCAGCAGCTTAGTGGGCCAAGAGACCCAGTACTTC. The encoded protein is CASSLVGQETQYF.

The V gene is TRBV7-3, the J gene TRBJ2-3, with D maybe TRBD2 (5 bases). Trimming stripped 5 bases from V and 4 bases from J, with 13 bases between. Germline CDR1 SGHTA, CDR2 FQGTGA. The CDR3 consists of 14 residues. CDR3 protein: CASSPEVVSDTQYF. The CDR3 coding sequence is TGTGCCAGCAGCCCGGAGGTCGTCTCAGATACGCAGTATTTT.

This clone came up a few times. CDR3 residues: CASRGDPTGRHTIYF. CDR3 coding DNA: TGCGCCAGCCGGGGGGATCCGACAGGGCGGCACACCATATATTTT. The V and J genes are TRBV5-1 and TRBJ1-3; 7 bases are a match to TRBD1. V lost 7 bases and J lost 8; bases outside the gene matches: 15. CDR3 size: 15 residues. Germline V lookup: CDR1 SGHRS, CDR2 YFSETQ.

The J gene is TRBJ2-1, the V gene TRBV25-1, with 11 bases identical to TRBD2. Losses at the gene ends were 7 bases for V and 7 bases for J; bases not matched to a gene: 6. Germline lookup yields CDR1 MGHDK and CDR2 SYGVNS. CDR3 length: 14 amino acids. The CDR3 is CASTLAGGGNEQFF. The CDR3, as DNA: TGTGCCAGCACTCTAGCGGGGGGAGGGAATGAGCAGTTCTTC.

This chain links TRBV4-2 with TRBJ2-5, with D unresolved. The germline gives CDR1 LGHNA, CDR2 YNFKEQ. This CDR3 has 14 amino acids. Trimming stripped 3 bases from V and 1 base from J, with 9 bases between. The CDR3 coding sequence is TGTGCCAGCAGCCAGGACCAAGGCCAAGAGACCCAGTACTTC. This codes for CASSQDQGQETQYF.

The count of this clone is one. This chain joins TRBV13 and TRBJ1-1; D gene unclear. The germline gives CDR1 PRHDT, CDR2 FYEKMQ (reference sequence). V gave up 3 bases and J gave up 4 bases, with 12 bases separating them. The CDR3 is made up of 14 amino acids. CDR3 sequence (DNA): TGTGCCAGCAGCTTTGGAGTGGGCGGCACTGAAGCTTTCTTT. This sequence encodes CASSFGVGGTEAFF. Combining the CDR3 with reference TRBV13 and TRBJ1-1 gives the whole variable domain AAGVIQSPRHLIKEKRETATLKCYPIPRHDTVYWYQQGPGQDPQFLISFYEKMQSDKGSIPDRFSAQQFSDYHSELNMSSLELGDSALYFCASSFGVGGTEAFFGQGTRLTVV.

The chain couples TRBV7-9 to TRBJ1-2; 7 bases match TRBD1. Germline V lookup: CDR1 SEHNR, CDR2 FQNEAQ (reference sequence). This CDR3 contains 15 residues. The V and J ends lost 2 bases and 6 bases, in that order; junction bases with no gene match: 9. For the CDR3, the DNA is TGTGCCAGCAGCTTAACCGCCGACAGGGCGGATGGCTACACCTTC. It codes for CASSLTADRADGYTF.

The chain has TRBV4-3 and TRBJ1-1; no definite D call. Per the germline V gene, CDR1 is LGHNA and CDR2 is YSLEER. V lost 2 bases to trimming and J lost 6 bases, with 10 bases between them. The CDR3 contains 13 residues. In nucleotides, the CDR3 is TGCGCCAGCAGCCAAACGGGTCGGCCTGAAGCTTTCTTT. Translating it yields CASSQTGRPEAFF.

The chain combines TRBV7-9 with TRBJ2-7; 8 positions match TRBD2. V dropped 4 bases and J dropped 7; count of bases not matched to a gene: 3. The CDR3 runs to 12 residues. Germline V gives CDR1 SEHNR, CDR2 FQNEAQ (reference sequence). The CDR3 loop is CASSSGGEEQYF. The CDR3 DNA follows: TGTGCCAGCAGCTCGGGGGGGGAAGAGCAGTACTTC.

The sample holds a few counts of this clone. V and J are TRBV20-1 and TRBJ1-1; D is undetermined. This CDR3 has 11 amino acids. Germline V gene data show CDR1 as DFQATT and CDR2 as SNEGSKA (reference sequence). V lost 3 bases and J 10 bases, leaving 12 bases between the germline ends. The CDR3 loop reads CSARREDGAFF. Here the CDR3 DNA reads TGCAGTGCTAGGAGGGAGGATGGAGCTTTCTTT.